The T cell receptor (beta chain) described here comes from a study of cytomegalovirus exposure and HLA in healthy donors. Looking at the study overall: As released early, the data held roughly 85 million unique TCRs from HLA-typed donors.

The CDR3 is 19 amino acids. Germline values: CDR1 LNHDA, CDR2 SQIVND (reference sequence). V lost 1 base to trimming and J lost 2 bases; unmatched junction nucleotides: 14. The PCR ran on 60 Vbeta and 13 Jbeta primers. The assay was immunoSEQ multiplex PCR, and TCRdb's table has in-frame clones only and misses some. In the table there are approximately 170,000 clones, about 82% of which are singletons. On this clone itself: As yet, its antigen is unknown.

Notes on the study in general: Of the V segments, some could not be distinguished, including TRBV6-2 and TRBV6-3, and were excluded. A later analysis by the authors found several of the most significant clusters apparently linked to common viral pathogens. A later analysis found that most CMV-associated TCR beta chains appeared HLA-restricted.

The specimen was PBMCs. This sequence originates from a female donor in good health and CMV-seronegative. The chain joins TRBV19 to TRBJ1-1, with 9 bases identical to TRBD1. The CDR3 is CASSIGGYRGRRGNTEAFF. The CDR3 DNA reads TGTGCCAGTAGTATAGGAGGCTACAGGGGGCGCCGGGGTAACACTGAAGCTTTCTTT.